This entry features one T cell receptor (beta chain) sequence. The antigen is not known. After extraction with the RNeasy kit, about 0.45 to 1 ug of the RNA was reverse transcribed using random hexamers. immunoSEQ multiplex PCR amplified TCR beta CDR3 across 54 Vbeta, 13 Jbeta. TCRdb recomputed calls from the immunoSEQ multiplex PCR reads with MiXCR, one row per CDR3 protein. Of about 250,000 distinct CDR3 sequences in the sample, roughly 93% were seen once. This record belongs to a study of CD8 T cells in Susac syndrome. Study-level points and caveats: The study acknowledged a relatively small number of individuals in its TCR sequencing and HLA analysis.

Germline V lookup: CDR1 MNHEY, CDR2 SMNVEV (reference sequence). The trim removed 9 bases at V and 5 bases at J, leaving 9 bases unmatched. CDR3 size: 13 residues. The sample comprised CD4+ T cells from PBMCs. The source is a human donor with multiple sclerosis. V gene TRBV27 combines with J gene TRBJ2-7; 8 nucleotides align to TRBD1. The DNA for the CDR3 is TGTGCCAGTCGACAGGCAGGGGGCAACGAGCAGTACTTC. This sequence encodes CASRQAGGNEQYF.